The 19 T cell receptor beta chains given below trace back to one sample, sequenced in a study of Graves' ophthalmopathy and Graves' hyperthyroidism. Amplified TCR beta CDR3 regions were obtained using RNA transcripts as template. HTBI-primed RT-PCR formed the first round, and a multiplex PCR formed the second. One entry per CDR3 protein, called by TCRdb with MiXCR from the multiplex PCR reads. Seen here are roughly 500,000 distinct CDR3 sequences, around an eighth observed once, and the top ten hold around 9.8%. Specimen: blood. The origin of the receptors is a woman in her twenties or thirties with Graves' ophthalmopathy.

In this sample, this clonotype turned up many times. The genes are TRBV9 and TRBJ1-1, with D uncertain. The CDR3 is 15 amino acids. With 0 bases removed from V and 3 bases from J, the gap between germline ends came to 12 bases. The germline gives CDR1 SGDLS, CDR2 YYNGEE. In DNA form, the CDR3 reads TGTGCCAGCAGCGTAGCCGCGGTTGGTGACACTGAAGCTTTCTTT. This sequence encodes CASSVAAVGDTEAFF.

The sample holds many counts of this clonotype. V is TRBV6-2 or TRBV6-3 and J is TRBJ2-7; 10 nucleotides line up with TRBD2. Germline-derived CDR1 and CDR2 are MNHEY and SVGEGT. V trimming: 2 bases; J trimming: 2 bases; junction bases outside the gene matches: 3. The length of the CDR3 is 15 residues. CDR3 region: CASSYGTSATYEQYF. In DNA, the CDR3 is TGTGCCAGCAGTTACGGGACTAGCGCGACCTACGAGCAGTACTTC.

In this sample, this clonotype turned up many times. The chain carries TRBV20-1 and TRBJ2-7; a possible D gene is TRBD1 (6 bases). Trimming pared 6 bases from V and 4 bases from J, leaving 25 bases between. The CDR3 is 16 residues long. Germline V gene lookup returns CDR1 DFQATT and CDR2 SNEGSKA (reference sequence). CDR3 coding DNA: TGCAGTGCCCTGGCCAGTGGGTGGGGGCGCGTTTACGAGCAGTACTTC. It specifies CSALASGWGRVYEQYF.

In its sample, this clonotype was seen a few times. The genes are TRBV20-1 and TRBJ1-1, with unresolved D. V lost 1 base, J lost 0 bases, and 9 bases lay in between. The CDR3 totals 14 residues. Germline values: CDR1 DFQATT, CDR2 SNEGSKA (reference sequence). CDR3 region: CSARGRPMNTEAFF. CDR3 nucleotide sequence: TGCAGTGCTAGAGGTAGACCCATGAACACTGAAGCTTTCTTT.

The CDR3 region is CSVEDPSGFTAFF. CDR3 nucleotides: TGCAGCGTTGAAGATCCCTCGGGGTTTACGGCTTTCTTT. The chain combines TRBV29-1 with TRBJ1-1, with D uncertain. The CDR3 sequence is 13 residues long. Germline V CDR1 and CDR2: SQVTM, ANQGSEA. Trimming took 0 bases from V and 11 from J, leaving 16 bases between them.

This clonotype has a count of ten or more. The V call is TRBV6-5, the J call TRBJ1-3; 8 positions agree with TRBD1. Germline CDR1 is MNHEY and CDR2 is SVGAGI. With V trimmed by 4 bases and J by 4 bases, 12 bases remained unmatched. The CDR3 extends over 17 amino acids. The CDR3 region is CASSSRTGSLGGNTIYF. The CDR3 DNA follows: TGTGCCAGCAGTTCCAGGACAGGGAGCTTGGGCGGAAACACCATATATTTT.

This clonotype has at least ten counts. This chain joins TRBV28 and TRBJ2-5, with 8 nucleotides matching TRBD1. V trimming: 5 bases; J trimming: 2 bases; junction bases outside the gene matches: 4. Germline V gene lookup returns CDR1 MDHEN and CDR2 SYDVKM. The CDR3 is 14 amino acids. The CDR3 spells CASSHTGGQETQYF. The CDR3 nucleotides read TGTGCCAGCAGTCACACAGGGGGTCAAGAGACCCAGTACTTC.

This clonotype was seen a few times. The chain is built from TRBV4-2 and TRBJ2-7; D may be TRBD2 (6 bases). Trimming took 0 bases from V and 0 from J, leaving 12 bases between them. This CDR3 region has 16 residues. Per germline, CDR1 LGHNA and CDR2 YNFKEQ. The CDR3 spells CASSQDPSSASYEQYF. The CDR3 DNA follows: TGTGCCAGCAGCCAAGATCCCTCTAGCGCCTCCTACGAGCAGTACTTC.

This clonotype was counted ten times or more. The chain carries TRBV12-3 or TRBV12-4 and TRBJ1-1; D is unresolved. Trimming cost V 2 bases and J 2 bases, with 9 bases left between them. This CDR3 comprises 14 residues. Here the CDR3 reads CASSLSALNTEAFF. CDR3 DNA sequence: TGTGCCAGCAGTTTATCGGCCTTAAACACTGAAGCTTTCTTT.

In its sample, this clonotype was seen once. With a much larger clone just one base away, this may be a read error. V is TRBV20-1 and J is TRBJ1-6; maybe TRBD1 (5 bases). The CDR3 covers 14 residues. CDR1 and CDR2 (germline): DFQATT, SNEGSKA (reference sequence). The CDR3 sequence is CSASKGRGDSPLNF. The CDR3 bases are TGCAGTGCTTCGAAGGGACGAGGGGATTCACCCCTCAACTTT.

The sample holds many counts of this clonotype. The rearrangement joins TRBV29-1 to TRBJ1-1, with D maybe TRBD1 (6 bases). Trimming took 5 bases from V and 5 from J, leaving 18 bases between them. Germline V gives CDR1 SQVTM, CDR2 ANQGSEA. This CDR3 has 14 amino acids. DNA for the CDR3: TGCAGCGTTACAGGGAGGGCTTTGGGAACTGAAGCTTTCTTT. As protein: CSVTGRALGTEAFF.

This clonotype was detected once. A much more abundant neighbour one base away suggests this may be a read error. V is TRBV2 and J is TRBJ1-1; D gene uncertain. The length of the CDR3 is 15 residues. Germline V lookup: CDR1 SNHLY, CDR2 FYNNEI. The CDR3 DNA reads TGTGCCAGCAGTGTAGAGAGACGCCCGAACACTGAAACTTTCTTT. It is translated as CASSVERRPNTETFF.

The chain has TRBV18 and TRBJ2-2, with 8 positions matching TRBD2. J gave up 6 bases and V 0 bases, and 3 bases lay outside the gene matches. The CDR3 sequence is 15 residues long. Germline assignment: CDR1 KGHSH and CDR2 LQKENI. The CDR3 DNA is TGTGCCAGCTCACCACCGGGACTAGAGCCCGGGGAGCTGTTTTTT. Translating gives CASSPPGLEPGELFF.

In its sample, this clonotype was seen many times. The chain is built from TRBV10-3 and TRBJ1-1; D is unresolved. The ends were cut back, 10 bases at V and 4 bases at J, with 10 bases in the middle. CDR1 is ENHRY, CDR2 SYGVKD, per germline. This CDR3 is 11 amino acids long. The CDR3 is CATGGGTEAFF. The DNA for the CDR3 is TGTGCCACCGGCGGAGGCACTGAAGCTTTCTTT.

This clonotype was seen repeatedly, ten times or more. For the CDR3, the DNA is TGCAGTGCTAGAGACGGGCTGAGCTCCTACGAGCAGTACTTC. This sequence encodes CSARDGLSSYEQYF. V usage is TRBV20-1 and J usage is TRBJ2-7, with D hard to call. V was trimmed by 0 bases and J by 0 bases, leaving 9 bases between them. This CDR3 spans 14 amino acids. The V gene's germline CDR1 is DFQATT and CDR2 SNEGSKA (reference sequence).

Ten or more counts support this clonotype. The chain has TRBV6-2 or TRBV6-3 and TRBJ1-1; D is possibly TRBD1 (6 bases). This CDR3 comprises 15 residues. V was clipped by 10 bases and J by 1 base, with 19 bases between them. Germline CDR1 MNHEY, CDR2 SVGEGT. The chain's CDR3 is CATGQLMVGNTEAFF. CDR3 coding DNA: TGTGCCACCGGACAGCTGATGGTTGGGAACACTGAAGCTTTCTTT.

This clonotype was recorded many times. The J gene is TRBJ2-2, the V gene TRBV6-1, with D unresolved. This CDR3 is 14 amino acids long. The germline CDR1 and CDR2 sequences are MNHNS and SASEGT. V was cut by 4 bases and J by 1 base, with 7 bases left in between. Here the CDR3 reads CASSGPGNTGELFF. CDR3 DNA sequence: TGTGCCAGCAGTGGACCCGGGAACACCGGGGAGCTGTTTTTT.

In this sample, this clonotype turned up many times. This chain links TRBV5-5 with TRBJ1-2; D is ambiguous. Germline V CDR1 and CDR2: SGHKS, YYEKEE (reference sequence). The CDR3 is 14 amino acids. Trimming shortened V by 0 bases and J by 1 base, and 7 bases separated the two germline ends. CDR3 in amino acids: CASSLGHLNYGYTF. In nucleotides, the CDR3 is TGTGCCAGCAGCTTGGGACACCTTAACTATGGCTACACCTTC.

This clonotype showed up many times. V is TRBV28 and J is TRBJ2-4; the D call may be TRBD1 or TRBD2 (5 bases each). V was cut by 7 bases and J by 0 bases, with 19 bases left in between. This CDR3 is 17 amino acids long. Germline CDR1 reads MDHEN; CDR2 reads SYDVKM. CDR3 nucleotides: TGTGCCAGCACTCCCCCTGGTCGGGGCCTAGCCAAAAACATTCAGTACTTC. Protein: CASTPPGRGLAKNIQYF.